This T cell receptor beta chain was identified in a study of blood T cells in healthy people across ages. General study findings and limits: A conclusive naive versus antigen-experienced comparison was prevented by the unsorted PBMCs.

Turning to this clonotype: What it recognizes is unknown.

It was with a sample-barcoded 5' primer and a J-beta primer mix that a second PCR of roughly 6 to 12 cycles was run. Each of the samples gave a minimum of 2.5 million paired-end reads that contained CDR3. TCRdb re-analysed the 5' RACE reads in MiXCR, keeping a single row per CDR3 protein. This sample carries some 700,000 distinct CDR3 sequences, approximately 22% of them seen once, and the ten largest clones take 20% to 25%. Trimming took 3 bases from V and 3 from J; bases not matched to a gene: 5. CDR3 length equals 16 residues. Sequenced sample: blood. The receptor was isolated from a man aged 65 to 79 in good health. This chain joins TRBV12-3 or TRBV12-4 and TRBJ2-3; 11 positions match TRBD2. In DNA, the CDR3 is TGTGCCAGCAGTTTCGGTGGGACTAGCGGAACAGATACGCAGTATTTT. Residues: CASSFGGTSGTDTQYF.